The clone carrying this TCR beta chain was detected only once. Its target is not known. This entry comes from a study of T cells in Graves' hyperthyroidism and ophthalmopathy. Study-wide results and caveats: Blood also carried most thyroid clonotypes expanded above 0.001. Classification by a 13 V-J model distinguished ophthalmopathy from stable hyperthyroidism. The model made its ophthalmopathy prediction, and onset followed a median about 5.9 months later.

RNA transcripts gave rise to amplified TCR beta CDR3 regions. First-round RT-PCR with HTBI primers amplified the TCR CDR3 region. TCRdb re-called the multiplex PCR reads through MiXCR, storing one row per CDR3 protein. Counted here are 600,000 or so distinct CDR3 sequences, around 13% occurring once; the ten biggest clones make up approximately 12%. The CDR3 runs 16 residues. Trimming at V came to 3 bases and at J to 0 bases, leaving 3 bases not matched to a gene. Germline V lookup: CDR1 KGHSH, CDR2 LQKENI. Those patients with uncontrolled infection, other autoimmune disease, pregnancy or lactation were excluded.

V and J are TRBV18 and TRBJ2-1; 9 bases align to TRBD2. The sequencing input was blood. The TCR originated in a woman between 45 and 60 years old with Graves' ophthalmopathy. CDR3 DNA: TGTGCCAGCTCACCCGATAGCGGGAGCTCCTACAATGAGCAGTTCTTC. The encoded protein is CASSPDSGSSYNEQFF.